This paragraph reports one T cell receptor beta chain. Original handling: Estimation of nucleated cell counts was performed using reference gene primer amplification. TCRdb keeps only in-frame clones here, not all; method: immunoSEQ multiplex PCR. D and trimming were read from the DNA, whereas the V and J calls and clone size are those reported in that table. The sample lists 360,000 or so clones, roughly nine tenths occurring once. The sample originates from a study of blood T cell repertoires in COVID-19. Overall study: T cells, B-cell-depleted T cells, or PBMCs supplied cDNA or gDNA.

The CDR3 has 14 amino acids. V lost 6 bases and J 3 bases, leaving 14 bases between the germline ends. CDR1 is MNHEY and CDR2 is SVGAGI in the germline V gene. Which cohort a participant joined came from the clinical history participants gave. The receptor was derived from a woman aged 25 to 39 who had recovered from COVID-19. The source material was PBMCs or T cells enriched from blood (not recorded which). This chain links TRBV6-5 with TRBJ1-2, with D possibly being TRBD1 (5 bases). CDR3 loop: CASRPTGAYYGYTF. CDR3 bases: TGTGCCAGCAGACCCACAGGAGCCTACTATGGCTACACCTTC.